These T cell receptor beta chains were read from a single sample in a study of control samples from healthy donors and cancer patients. Data came from immunoSEQ multiplex PCR; TCRdb stores just in-frame clones and leaves some out. The sample has 170,000 or so clones; roughly 89% are singletons. The sample was blood. The receptors were sampled from a woman between 50 and 59 years old in good health. The CDR3 runs from the conserved cysteine through the conserved F or W. D genes are given only for firm matches. Clone size is given for some rows only: seen once, a few or many times, or a class if the clone is expanded.

TRBJ2-2,NA,NA,TRBV30,CAWSGGTGELFF,TGTGCCTGGAGCGGAGGAACCGGGGAGCTGTTTTTT
TRBJ1-6,NA,NA,TRBV4-2,CASSHGLRGRTLHF,TGTGCCAGCAGCCACGGCCTCAGGGGCCGGACCCTCCACTTT
TRBJ2-7,NA,TRBD1,TRBV19,CASSIQGQSYEQYF,TGTGCCAGTAGTATTCAGGGACAGAGCTACGAGCAGTACTTC
TRBJ2-5,NA,NA,TRBV6-2/TRBV6-3,CASSYSTVRGQETQYF,TGTGCCAGCAGTTACTCGACGGTCAGGGGCCAAGAGACCCAGTACTTC
TRBJ2-3,NA,NA,TRBV10-1,CAISGGGGARNPFTDTQYF,TGCGCCATCTCGGGCGGTGGGGGGGCCCGAAATCCCTTCACAGATACGCAGTATTTT
TRBJ1-4,NA,NA,TRBV28,CASNTGTVGVEKLFF,TGTGCCAGCAACACAGGTACTGTCGGTGTTGAAAAACTGTTTTTT
TRBJ2-3,NA,TRBD2,TRBV6-5,CASSSRAGANTDTQYF,TGTGCCAGCAGTTCCCGAGCGGGGGCTAACACAGATACGCAGTATTTT
TRBJ1-2,few,NA,TRBV7-9,CASSLVAGLHGYTF,TGTGCCAGCAGCTTAGTGGCAGGGCTTCATGGCTACACCTTC
TRBJ2-1,NA,TRBD2,TRBV5-1,CASSLFVAGGRNEQFF,TGCGCCAGCAGCTTGTTTGTAGCGGGGGGACGGAATGAGCAGTTCTTC
TRBJ2-1,NA,TRBD2,TRBV6-6,CASSPSPSGAARGGQFF,TGTGCCAGCAGTCCCAGCCCTAGCGGGGCGGCCCGGGGAGGGCAGTTCTTC
TRBJ1-1,NA,TRBD1,TRBV28,CASSLLKRGQLEAFF,TGTGCCAGCAGTTTACTCAAGCGGGGACAGCTTGAAGCTTTCTTT
TRBJ1-5,NA,NA,TRBV6-4,CAPPPPMGAGNQPQHF,TGTGCCCCACCTCCGCCCATGGGAGCGGGCAATCAGCCCCAGCATTTT
TRBJ1-4,NA,NA,TRBV10-3,CAISEGGSEKLFF,TGTGCCATCAGTGAGGGAGGGAGTGAAAAACTGTTTTTT
TRBJ1-4,once,NA,TRBV9,CASSVRQGKGKLFF,TGTGCCAGCAGCGTAAGGCAGGGAAAAGGTAAACTGTTTTTT
TRBJ2-5,NA,TRBD2,TRBV15,CATSRDRLAGGQETQYF,TGTGCCACCAGCAGAGATCGACTAGCGGGAGGGCAAGAGACCCAGTACTTC
TRBJ1-1,NA,NA,TRBV5-1,CASSLDRRLGTGFF,TGCGCCAGCAGCTTGGATCGCAGGTTGGGAACTGGTTTCTTT
TRBJ1-3,NA,TRBD1,TRBV9,CASSVGGQGFGNTIYF,TGTGCCAGCAGCGTAGGGGGACAGGGGTTCGGAAACACCATATATTTT
TRBJ1-1,NA,NA,TRBV30,CAWSNPFWTANTEAFF,TGTGCCTGGAGTAACCCGTTCTGGACAGCTAACACTGAAGCTTTCTTT
TRBJ1-2,few,NA,TRBV10-2,CASSGGGSNYGYTF,TGCGCCAGCAGTGGGGGGGGCTCTAACTATGGCTACACCTTC
TRBJ1-2,NA,NA,TRBV27,CASSLSGFGYTF,TGTGCCAGCAGTTTGTCCGGTTTCGGCTACACCTTC
TRBJ1-5,NA,NA,TRBV7-9,CASSSGLGYQPQHF,TGTGCCAGCAGCTCTGGTCTCGGATATCAGCCCCAGCATTTT
TRBJ2-7,NA,NA,TRBV2,CASSAGRGYEQYF,TGTGCCAGCAGCGCCGGACGGGGCTACGAGCAGTACTTC
TRBJ2-1,NA,NA,TRBV20-1,CSARRDEQFF,TGCAGTGCTAGGCGGGACGAGCAGTTCTTC